This TCR beta chain was sequenced for a study of spatial heterogeneity in lung cancer. Sample time point: sample taken at primary tumor resection. Donors were around 70 untreated early-stage non-small cell lung cancer patients. Extraction of whole RNA from tumor, nontumor lung or frozen PBMC preceded unsorted sequencing. A few counts support this clonotype. The antigen is not known. Whole-study findings and limits: Tumoral mutation counts were tracked by counts of expanded intratumoral alpha and beta TCRs.

Every TCR cDNA molecule bore its own unique molecular identifier. One entry per CDR3 protein results from TCRdb running MiXCR on the 5' RACE reads. The table shows around 100,000 distinct CDR3 sequences, with approximately 4.4% occurring only once. CDR1 and CDR2 (germline): SQVTM, ANQGSEA. The CDR3 extends over 16 amino acids. V lost 4 bases and J lost 2; bases outside the gene matches: 12. The sequenced sample was lung tumor tissue, obtained at surgery. The gene calls are TRBV29-1 and TRBJ2-7; 9 nucleotides line up with TRBD1. The TCR was taken from a male donor with early-stage non-small cell lung cancer. CDR3 sequence reads: CSVVEQGAVLPYEQYF. In DNA, the CDR3 is TGCAGCGTTGTAGAACAGGGGGCTGTACTACCCTACGAGCAGTACTTC.